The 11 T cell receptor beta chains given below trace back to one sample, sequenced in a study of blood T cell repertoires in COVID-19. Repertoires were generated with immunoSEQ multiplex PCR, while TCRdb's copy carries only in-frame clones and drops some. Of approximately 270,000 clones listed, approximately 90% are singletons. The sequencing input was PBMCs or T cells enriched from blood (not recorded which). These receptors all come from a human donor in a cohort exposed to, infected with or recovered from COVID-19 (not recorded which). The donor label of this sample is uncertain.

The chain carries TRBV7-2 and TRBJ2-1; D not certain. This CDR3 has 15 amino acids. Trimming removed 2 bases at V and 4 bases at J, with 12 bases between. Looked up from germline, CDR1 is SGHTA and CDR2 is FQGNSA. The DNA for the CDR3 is TGTGCCAGCAGCTTAAGGAGCCAGCCGTACAATGAGCAGTTCTTC. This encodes CASSLRSQPYNEQFF.

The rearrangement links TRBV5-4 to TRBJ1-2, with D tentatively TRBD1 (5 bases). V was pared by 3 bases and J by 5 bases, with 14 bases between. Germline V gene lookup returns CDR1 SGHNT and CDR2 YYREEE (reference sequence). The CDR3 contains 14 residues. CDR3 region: CASSSTAKSYGYTF. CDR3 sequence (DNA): TGTGCCAGCAGCTCGACAGCGAAATCTTATGGCTACACCTTC.

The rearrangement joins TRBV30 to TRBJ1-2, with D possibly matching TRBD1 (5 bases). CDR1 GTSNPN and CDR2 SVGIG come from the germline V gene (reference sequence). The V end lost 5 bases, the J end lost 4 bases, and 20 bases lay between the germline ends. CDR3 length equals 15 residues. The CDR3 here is CAWGFVGLSVYGYTF. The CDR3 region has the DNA TGTGCCTGGGGCTTCGTGGGACTGTCGGTCTATGGCTACACCTTC.

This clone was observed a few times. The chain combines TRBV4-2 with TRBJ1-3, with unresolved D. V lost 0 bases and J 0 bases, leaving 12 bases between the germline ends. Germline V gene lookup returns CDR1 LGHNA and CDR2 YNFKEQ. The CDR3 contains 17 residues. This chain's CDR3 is CASSQEGDSVSGNTIYF. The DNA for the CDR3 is TGTGCCAGCAGCCAAGAAGGAGACTCCGTCTCTGGAAACACCATATATTTT.

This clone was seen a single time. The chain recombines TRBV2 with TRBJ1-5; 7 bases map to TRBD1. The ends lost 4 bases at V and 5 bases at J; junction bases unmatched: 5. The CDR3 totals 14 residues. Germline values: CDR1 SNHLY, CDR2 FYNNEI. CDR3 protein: CASSVQGRYQPQHF. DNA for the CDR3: TGTGCCAGCAGTGTACAGGGGCGGTATCAGCCCCAGCATTTT.

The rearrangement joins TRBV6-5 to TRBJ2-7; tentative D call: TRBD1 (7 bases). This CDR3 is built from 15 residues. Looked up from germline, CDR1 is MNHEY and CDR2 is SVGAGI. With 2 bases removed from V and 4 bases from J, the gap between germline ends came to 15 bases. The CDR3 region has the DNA TGTGCCAGCAGTTACGGGGGGCAGGGGGTGTACGAGCAGTACTTC. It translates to CASSYGGQGVYEQYF.

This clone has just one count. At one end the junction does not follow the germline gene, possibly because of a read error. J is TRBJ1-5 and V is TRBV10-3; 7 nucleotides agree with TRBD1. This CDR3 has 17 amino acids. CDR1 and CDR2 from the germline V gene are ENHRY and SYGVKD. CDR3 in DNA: TGTGCCACCAGTAAAGGACAGGTTGAGAACCTCAATCAGCCCCAGCATTTT. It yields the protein CATSKGQVENLNQPQHF.

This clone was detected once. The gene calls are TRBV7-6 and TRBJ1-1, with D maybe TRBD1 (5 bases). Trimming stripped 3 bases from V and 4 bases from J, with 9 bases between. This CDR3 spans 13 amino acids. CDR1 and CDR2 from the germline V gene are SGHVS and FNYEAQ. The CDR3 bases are TGTGCCAGCAGCTTGGGGACTTCCACTGAAGCTTTCTTT. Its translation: CASSLGTSTEAFF.

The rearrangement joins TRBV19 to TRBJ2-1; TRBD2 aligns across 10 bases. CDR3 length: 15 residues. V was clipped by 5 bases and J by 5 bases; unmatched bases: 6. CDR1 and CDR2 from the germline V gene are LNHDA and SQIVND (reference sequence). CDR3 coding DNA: TGTGCCAGTAGTGGAACTAGCGGGGTCGACAATGAGCAGTTCTTC. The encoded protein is CASSGTSGVDNEQFF.

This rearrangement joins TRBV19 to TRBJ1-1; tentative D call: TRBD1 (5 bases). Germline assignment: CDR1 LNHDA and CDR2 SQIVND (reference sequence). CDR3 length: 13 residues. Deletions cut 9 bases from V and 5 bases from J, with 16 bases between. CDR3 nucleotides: TGTGCCAGCAGTCTCCGCTCAGGGACTGAAGCTTTCTTT. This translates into CASSLRSGTEAFF. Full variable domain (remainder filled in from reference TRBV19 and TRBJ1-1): DGGITQSPKYLFRKEGQNVTLSCEQNLNHDAMYWYRQDPGQGLRLIYYSQIVNDFQKGDIAEGYSVSREKKESFPLTVTSAQKNPTAFYLCASSLRSGTEAFFGQGTRLTVV.

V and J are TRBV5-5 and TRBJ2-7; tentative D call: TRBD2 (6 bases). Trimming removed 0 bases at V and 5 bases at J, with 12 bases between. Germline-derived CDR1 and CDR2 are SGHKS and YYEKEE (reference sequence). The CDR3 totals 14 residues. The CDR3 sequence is CASSLGRERDEQYF. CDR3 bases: TGTGCCAGCAGCTTGGGCCGGGAGAGGGACGAGCAGTACTTC. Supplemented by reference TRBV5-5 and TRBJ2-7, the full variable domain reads DAGVTQSPTHLIKTRGQQVTLRCSPISGHKSVSWYQQVLGQGPQFIFQYYEKEERGRGNFPDRFSARQFPNYSSELNVNALLLGDSALYLCASSLGRERDEQYFGPGTRLTVT.